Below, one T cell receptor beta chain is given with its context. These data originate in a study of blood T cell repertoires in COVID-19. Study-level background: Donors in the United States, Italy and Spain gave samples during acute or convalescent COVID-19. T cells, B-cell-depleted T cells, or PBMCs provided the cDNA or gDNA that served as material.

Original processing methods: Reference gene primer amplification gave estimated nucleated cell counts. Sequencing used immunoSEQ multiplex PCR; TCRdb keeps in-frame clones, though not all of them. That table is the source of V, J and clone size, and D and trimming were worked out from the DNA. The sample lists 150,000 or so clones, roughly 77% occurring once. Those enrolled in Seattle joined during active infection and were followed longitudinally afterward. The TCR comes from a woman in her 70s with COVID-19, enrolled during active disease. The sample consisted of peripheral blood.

CDR3 loop: CASSLNLPSGNTIYF. In DNA, the CDR3 is TGTGCCAGCAGTTTGAACTTACCCTCTGGAAACACCATATATTTT. The genes are TRBV28 and TRBJ1-3; the D is unclear. Looked up from germline, CDR1 is MDHEN and CDR2 is SYDVKM. V shed 3 bases and J shed 0 bases, with 9 bases lying between them. The CDR3 totals 15 residues. The whole variable domain, filled in from reference TRBV28 and TRBJ1-3, reads DVKVTQSSRYLVKRTGEKVFLECVQDMDHENMFWYRQDPGLGLRLIYFSYDVKMKEKGDIPEGYSVSREKKERFSLILESASTNQTSMYLCASSLNLPSGNTIYFGEGSWLTVV.